This T cell receptor beta chain was profiled in a study of shared clonotypes between healthy human individuals. The germline CDR1 and CDR2 sequences are SGHDT and YYEEEE. CDR3 length: 15 residues. Trimming at V came to 4 bases and at J to 8 bases, leaving 11 bases not matched to a gene. It was around 190 ng DNA, about 30,000 T cell genomes, that sorted-subset replicate PCRs used. Repertoires were generated with immunoSEQ multiplex PCR, while TCRdb's copy carries only in-frame clones and drops some. The table has fewer than 150,000 clones, under 70% seen once; the top ten hold just under 25%. Sequencing was carried out using memory CD8+ T cells sorted from blood. Noted subset: CD45RO+ cells pooled with CCR7-negative TemRA cells. The sequence came from a woman in her twenties or thirties in good health. This chain joins TRBV5-6 and TRBJ2-1, with 8 bases fitting TRBD1. This CDR3 reads CASSIHGAGGDEQFF. In DNA, the CDR3 is TGTGCCAGCAGCATTCATGGGGCAGGGGGCGATGAGCAGTTCTTC.